This T cell receptor beta chain was captured by sequencing in a study of cytomegalovirus exposure and HLA in healthy donors. On this clone: Its antigen is not identified.

Germline V lookup: CDR1 MNHNY, CDR2 SVGAGI (reference sequence). The CDR3 spans 15 residues. V lost 7 bases and J lost 1, with 17 bases in between. Broader study findings: The study flagged 150 to 200 TCR beta chains as cytomegalovirus-associated.

PCR involved 60 Vbeta and 13 Jbeta primers. The repertoire was sequenced with immunoSEQ multiplex PCR; TCRdb's copy has only in-frame clones and lacks some. Of 60,000 or so clones detected, about four fifths appear once; the ten largest clones hold over 1.5%. The sequencing sample was made of PBMCs. The TCR sequence derives from a man aged 40-49 years in good health and CMV-seronegative. The chain combines TRBV6-6 with TRBJ2-7, with a possible D match to TRBD1 (6 bases). CDR3 coding DNA: TGTGCCAGCACCCCAGACAGGCACCCTTCCTACGAGCAGTACGTC. Translating gives CASTPDRHPSYEQYV.